This T cell receptor beta chain was documented in a study of cytomegalovirus exposure and HLA in healthy donors. General study results and limits: V- and J-gene trimming of TCR beta was linked (in a later analysis) to a missense DCLRE1C variant.

Germline trimming cut 6 bases from V and 6 bases from J; bases unmatched to any gene: 8. Germline-derived CDR1 and CDR2 are MDHEN and SYDVKM. The CDR3 runs 14 residues. This clone was detected only once. Its antigen is unknown. The PCR used 60 Vbeta and 13 Jbeta primers. Libraries were prepared by immunoSEQ multiplex PCR; TCRdb keeps only in-frame clonotypes and omits some of them. The sample lists around 59,000 clones; about 80% were seen once. The rearrangement links TRBV28 to TRBJ1-5, with TRBD1 matching 7 bases. Specimen: PBMCs. The source of this sequence is a human donor in good health. The CDR3 protein is CASRLQGEIQPQHF. The CDR3 DNA reads TGTGCCAGCAGACTTCAGGGGGAGATTCAGCCCCAGCATTTT.